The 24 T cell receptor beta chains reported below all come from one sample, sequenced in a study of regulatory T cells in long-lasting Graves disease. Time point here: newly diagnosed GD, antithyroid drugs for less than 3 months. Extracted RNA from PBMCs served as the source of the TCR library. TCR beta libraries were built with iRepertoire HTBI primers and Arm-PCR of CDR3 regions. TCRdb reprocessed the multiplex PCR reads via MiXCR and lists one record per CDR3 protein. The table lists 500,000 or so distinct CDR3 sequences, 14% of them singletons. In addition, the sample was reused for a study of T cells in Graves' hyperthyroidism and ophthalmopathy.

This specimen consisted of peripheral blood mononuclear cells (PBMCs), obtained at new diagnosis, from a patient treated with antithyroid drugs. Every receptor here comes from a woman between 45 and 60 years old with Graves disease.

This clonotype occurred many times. CDR3 region: CASSVGTGAGETQYF. CDR3 DNA: TGTGCCAGCAGCGTAGGTACGGGAGCAGGTGAGACCCAGTACTTC. V is TRBV9 and J is TRBJ2-5, with a possible D match to TRBD2 (6 bases). Trimming stripped 0 bases from V and 5 bases from J, with 14 bases between. CDR1 is SGDLS, CDR2 YYNGEE, per germline. This CDR3 has 15 amino acids.

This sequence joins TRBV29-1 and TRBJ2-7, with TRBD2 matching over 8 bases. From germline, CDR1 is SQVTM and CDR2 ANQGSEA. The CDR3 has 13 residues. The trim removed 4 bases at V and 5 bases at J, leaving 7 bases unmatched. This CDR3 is CSVAGLVGDEQYF. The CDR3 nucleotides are TGCAGCGTTGCGGGACTAGTGGGAGACGAGCAGTACTTC.

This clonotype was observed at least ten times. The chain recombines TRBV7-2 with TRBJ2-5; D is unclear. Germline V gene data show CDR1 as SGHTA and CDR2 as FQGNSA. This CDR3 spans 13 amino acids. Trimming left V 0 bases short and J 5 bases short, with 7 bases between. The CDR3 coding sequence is TGTGCCAGCAGCTTAGCCGGTTCCGAGACCCAGTACTTC. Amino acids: CASSLAGSETQYF.

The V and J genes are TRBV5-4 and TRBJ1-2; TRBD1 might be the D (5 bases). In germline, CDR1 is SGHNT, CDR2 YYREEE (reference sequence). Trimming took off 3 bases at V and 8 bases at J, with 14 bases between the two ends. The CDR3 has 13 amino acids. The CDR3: CASSSRRGSGYTF. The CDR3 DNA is TGTGCCAGCAGCTCCCGGCGGGGGAGCGGCTACACCTTC.

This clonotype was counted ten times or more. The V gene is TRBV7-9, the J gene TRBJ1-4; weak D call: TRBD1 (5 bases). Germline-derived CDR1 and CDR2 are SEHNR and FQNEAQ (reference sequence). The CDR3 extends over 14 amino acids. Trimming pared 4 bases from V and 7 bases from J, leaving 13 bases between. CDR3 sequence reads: CASSSDGGGEKLFF. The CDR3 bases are TGTGCCAGCAGCTCGGACGGGGGAGGTGAAAAACTGTTTTTT. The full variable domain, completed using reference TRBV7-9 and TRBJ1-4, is DTGVSQNPRHKITKRGQNVTFRCDPISEHNRLYWYRQTLGQGPEFLTYFQNEAQLEKSRLLSDRFSAERPKGSFSTLEIQRTEQGDSAMYLCASSSDGGGEKLFFGSGTQLSVL.

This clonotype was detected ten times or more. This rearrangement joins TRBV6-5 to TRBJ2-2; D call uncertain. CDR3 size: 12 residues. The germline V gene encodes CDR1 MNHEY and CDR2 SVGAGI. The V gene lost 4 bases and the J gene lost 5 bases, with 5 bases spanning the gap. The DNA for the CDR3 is TGTGCCAGCAGTTTAATGACCGGGGAGCTGTTTTTT. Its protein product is CASSLMTGELFF.

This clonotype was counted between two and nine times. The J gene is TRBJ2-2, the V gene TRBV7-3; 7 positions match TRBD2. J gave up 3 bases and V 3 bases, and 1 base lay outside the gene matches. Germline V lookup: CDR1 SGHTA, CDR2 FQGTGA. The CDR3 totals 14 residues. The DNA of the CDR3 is TGTGCCAGCAGCTTTGCGGGGGACACCGGGGAGCTGTTTTTT. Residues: CASSFAGDTGELFF.

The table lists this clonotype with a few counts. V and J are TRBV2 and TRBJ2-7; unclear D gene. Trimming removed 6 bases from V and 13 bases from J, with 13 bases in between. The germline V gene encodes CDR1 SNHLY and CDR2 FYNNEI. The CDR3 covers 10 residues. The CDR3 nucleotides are TGTGCCAGCAGCCACCACCTAGGCTACTTC. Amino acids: CASSHHLGYF.

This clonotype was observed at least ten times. The CDR3 loop reads CASRRITYNEQFF. CDR3 DNA sequence: TGTGCCAGCCGGCGGATAACCTACAATGAGCAGTTCTTC. This chain uses TRBV28 with TRBJ2-1; D is unresolved. The germline CDR1 and CDR2 sequences are MDHEN and SYDVKM. The length of the CDR3 is 13 residues. V shed 8 bases and J shed 2 bases, with 10 bases lying between them.

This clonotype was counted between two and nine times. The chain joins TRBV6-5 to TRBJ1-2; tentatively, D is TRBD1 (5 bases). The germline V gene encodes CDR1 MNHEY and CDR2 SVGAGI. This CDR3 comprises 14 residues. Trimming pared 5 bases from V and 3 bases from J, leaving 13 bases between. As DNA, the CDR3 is TGTGCCAGCAGTCCCATAGGGGTGGACTATGGCTACACCTTC. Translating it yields CASSPIGVDYGYTF.

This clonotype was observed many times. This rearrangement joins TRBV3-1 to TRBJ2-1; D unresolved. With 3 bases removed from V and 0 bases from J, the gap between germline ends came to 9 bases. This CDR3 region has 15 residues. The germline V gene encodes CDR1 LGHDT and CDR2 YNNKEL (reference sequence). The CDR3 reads CASSHSEASYNEQFF. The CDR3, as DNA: TGTGCCAGCAGCCACTCTGAGGCCTCCTACAATGAGCAGTTCTTC.

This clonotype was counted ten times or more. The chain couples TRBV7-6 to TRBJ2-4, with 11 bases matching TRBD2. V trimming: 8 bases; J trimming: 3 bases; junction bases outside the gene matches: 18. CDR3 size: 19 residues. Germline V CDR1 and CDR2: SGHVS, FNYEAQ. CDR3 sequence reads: CASLNLPLAGGLGKNIQYF. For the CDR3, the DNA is TGTGCCAGCCTCAATTTACCGCTAGCGGGAGGTTTAGGCAAAAACATTCAGTACTTC.

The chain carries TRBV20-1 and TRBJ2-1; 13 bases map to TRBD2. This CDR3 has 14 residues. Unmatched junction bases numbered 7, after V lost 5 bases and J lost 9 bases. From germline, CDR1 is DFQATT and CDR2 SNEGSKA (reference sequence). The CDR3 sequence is CSAQLAGGLVEQFF. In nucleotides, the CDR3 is TGCAGTGCTCAACTAGCGGGAGGGTTGGTTGAGCAGTTCTTC.

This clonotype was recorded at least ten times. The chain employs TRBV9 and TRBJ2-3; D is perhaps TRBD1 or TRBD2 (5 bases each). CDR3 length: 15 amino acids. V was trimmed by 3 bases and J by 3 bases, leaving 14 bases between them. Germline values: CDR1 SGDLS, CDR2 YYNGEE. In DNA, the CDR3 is TGTGCCAGCAGCGAGGGACCCGGGGAGACAGATACGCAGTATTTT. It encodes CASSEGPGETDTQYF.

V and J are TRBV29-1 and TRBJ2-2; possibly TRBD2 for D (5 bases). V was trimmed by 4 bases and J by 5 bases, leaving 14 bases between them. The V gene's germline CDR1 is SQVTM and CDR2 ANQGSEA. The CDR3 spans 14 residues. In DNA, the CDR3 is TGCAGCGTTGGAGACGGGGATGGGACCGGGGAGCTGTTTTTT. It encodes CSVGDGDGTGELFF.

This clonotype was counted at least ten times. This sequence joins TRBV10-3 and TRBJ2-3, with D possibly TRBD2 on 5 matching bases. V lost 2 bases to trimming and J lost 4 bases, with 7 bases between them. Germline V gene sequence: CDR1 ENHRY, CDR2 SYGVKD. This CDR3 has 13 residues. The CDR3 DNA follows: TGTGCCATCAGTGAGCGGGAAGCAGATACGCAGTATTTT. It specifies CAISEREADTQYF.

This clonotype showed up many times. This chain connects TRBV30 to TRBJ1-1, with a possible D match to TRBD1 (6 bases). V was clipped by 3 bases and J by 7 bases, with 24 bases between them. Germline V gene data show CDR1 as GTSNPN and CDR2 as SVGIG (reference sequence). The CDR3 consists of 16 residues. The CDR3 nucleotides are TGTGCCTGGAGAACCCCGCAGGGTTTGGACAGCCTTGAAGCTTTCTTT. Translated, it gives CAWRTPQGLDSLEAFF. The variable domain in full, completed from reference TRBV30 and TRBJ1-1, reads SQTIHQWPATLVQPVGSPLSLECTVEGTSNPNLYWYRQAAGRGLQLLFYSVGIGQISSEVPQNLSASRPQDRQFILSSKKLLLSDSGFYLCAWRTPQGLDSLEAFFGQGTRLTVV.

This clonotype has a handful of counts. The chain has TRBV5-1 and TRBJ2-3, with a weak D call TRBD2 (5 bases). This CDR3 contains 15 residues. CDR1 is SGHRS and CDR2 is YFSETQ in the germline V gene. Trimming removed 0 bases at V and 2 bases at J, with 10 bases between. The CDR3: CASSLAWGDTDTQYF. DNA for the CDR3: TGCGCCAGCAGCTTGGCCTGGGGAGACACAGATACGCAGTATTTT.

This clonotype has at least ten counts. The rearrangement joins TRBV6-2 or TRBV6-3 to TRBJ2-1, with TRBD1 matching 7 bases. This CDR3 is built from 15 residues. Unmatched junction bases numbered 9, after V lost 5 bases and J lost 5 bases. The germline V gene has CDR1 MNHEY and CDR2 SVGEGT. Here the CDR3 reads CASSPKGTENNEQFF. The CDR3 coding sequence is TGTGCCAGCAGTCCTAAGGGGACAGAAAACAATGAGCAGTTCTTC.

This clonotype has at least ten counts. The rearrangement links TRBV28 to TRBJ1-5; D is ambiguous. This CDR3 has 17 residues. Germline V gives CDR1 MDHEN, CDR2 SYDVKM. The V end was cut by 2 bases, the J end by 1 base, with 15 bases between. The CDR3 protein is CASSLALRGASNQPQHF. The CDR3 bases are TGTGCCAGCAGTTTAGCCCTACGGGGAGCCAGCAATCAGCCCCAGCATTTT.

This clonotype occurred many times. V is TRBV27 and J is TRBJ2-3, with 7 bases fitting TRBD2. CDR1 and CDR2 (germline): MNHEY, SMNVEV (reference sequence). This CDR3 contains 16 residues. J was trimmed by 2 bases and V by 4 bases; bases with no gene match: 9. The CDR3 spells CASSSASGTITDTQYF. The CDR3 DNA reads TGTGCCAGCAGTTCAGCTAGCGGTACGATCACAGATACGCAGTATTTT.

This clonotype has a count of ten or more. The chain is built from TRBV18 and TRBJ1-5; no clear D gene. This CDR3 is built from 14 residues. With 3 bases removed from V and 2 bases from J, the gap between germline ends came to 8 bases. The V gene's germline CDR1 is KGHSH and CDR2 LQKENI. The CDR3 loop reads CASSPGRGNQPQHF. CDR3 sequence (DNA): TGTGCCAGCTCACCGGGCAGAGGCAATCAGCCCCAGCATTTT.

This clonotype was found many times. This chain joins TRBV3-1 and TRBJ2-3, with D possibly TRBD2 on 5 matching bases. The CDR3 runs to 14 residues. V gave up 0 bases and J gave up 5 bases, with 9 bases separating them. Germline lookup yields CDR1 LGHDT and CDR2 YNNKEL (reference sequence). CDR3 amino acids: CASSQDSRGDTQYF. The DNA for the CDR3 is TGTGCCAGCAGCCAAGATTCCCGGGGAGATACGCAGTATTTT.

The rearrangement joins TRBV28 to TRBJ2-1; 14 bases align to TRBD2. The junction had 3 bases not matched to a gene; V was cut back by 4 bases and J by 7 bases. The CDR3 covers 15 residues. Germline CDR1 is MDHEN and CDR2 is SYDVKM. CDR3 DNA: TGTGCCAGCAGTTGGACTAGCGGGAGGCCGAATGAGCAGTTCTTC. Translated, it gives CASSWTSGRPNEQFF.